This TCR beta chain is drawn from a study of beta chain features in type 1 diabetes. Study findings and constraints: Moderate but significant shortening of TCRB CDR3s was recorded in all four CD4+ subsets from Type 1 diabetes patients.

Germline CDR1 SGHRS, CDR2 YFSETQ. This CDR3 spans 17 amino acids. V lost 4 bases and J lost 1, with 20 bases in between. Sequencing targeted expressed TCRB transcripts, as all isolated RNA had been reverse transcribed. TCRdb's table, derived via immunoSEQ multiplex PCR, lists solely in-frame clones and lacks some. Of hundreds of thousands of clones listed, roughly 13% are singletons. Comment on this clone: Its specificity is not known.

The clonotype originates from a man between 18 and 29 years old with type 1 diabetes. The genes are TRBV5-1 and TRBJ2-5; D is perhaps TRBD2 (7 bases). Sequencing used naive CD4+ T cells from blood. The CDR3 sequence is CASSPGAGEGSQETQYF. CDR3 coding DNA: TGCGCCAGCAGCCCGGGCGCAGGGGAGGGAAGCCAAGAGACCCAGTACTTC.